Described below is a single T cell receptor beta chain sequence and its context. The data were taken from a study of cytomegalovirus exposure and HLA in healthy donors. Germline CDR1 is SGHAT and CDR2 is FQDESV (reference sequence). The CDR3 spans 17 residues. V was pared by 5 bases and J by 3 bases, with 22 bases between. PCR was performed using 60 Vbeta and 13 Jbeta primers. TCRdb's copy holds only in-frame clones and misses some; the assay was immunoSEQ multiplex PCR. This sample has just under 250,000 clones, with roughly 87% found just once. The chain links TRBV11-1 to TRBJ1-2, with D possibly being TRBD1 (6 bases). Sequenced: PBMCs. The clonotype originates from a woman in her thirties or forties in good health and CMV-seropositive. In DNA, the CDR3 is TGTGCCAGCAGCAGAAACCGCCGGGACACGCTCGACTATGGCTACACCTTC. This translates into CASSRNRRDTLDYGYTF.